This T cell receptor (beta chain) was sequenced in a study of beta chain features in type 1 diabetes. Overall study results and limits: A moderate, significant TCRB CDR3 shortening appeared in type 1 diabetes across four CD4+ subsets. Patients and controls would share equally any PCR tilt toward shorter templates.

CDR3 length: 13 residues. CDR1 and CDR2 from the germline V gene are SNHLY and FYNNEI. Trimming took 0 bases from V and 6 from J, leaving 9 bases between them. Reverse transcription of all isolated RNA meant that expressed TCRB transcripts were sequenced. Data came from immunoSEQ multiplex PCR; TCRdb stores just in-frame clones and leaves some out. The data show about 900,000 clones, roughly 16% seen once. This clone was seen a few times. No antigen is known for it. The TCR originated in a woman aged 18 to 35 in good health. The sequencing input was naive CD4+ T cells from blood. The chain links TRBV2 to TRBJ2-7, with TRBD1 as a possible D gene (5 bases). In nucleotides, the CDR3 is TGTGCCAGCAGTGAAGCGATGACAGCCGAGCAGTACTTC. This codes for CASSEAMTAEQYF.